The 8 T cell receptor beta chains listed next were all sequenced from one sample in a study of T-cell reconstitution after alpha-beta-depleted transplantation in children. A library of TCRbeta sequences, prepared with unique molecular identifiers, was generated. TCRdb processed the PCR reads anew with MiXCR; each CDR3 protein has one entry. The repertoire holds hundreds of thousands of distinct CDR3 sequences, with around 15% as singletons. The sample consisted of PBMCs, mostly from graft donor cells, taken 360 days after TCRalphabeta/CD19-depleted stem cell transplant. These receptors all stem from a boy younger than two who had a stem cell transplant for Wiskott-Aldrich syndrome, so the T cells may come from the graft donor.

This clonotype showed up just a few times. The chain recombines TRBV2 with TRBJ2-1, with D uncertain. Per the germline V gene, CDR1 is SNHLY and CDR2 is FYNNEI. V was pared by 5 bases and J by 4 bases, with 12 bases between. The CDR3 has 14 residues. The CDR3 protein is CASSSDQPYNEQFF. CDR3 in DNA: TGTGCCAGCAGTTCGGATCAACCATACAATGAGCAGTTCTTC.

The table lists this clonotype with a few counts. CDR3 DNA: TGTGCCAGCAGCCGGGACATTAATTCACCCCTCCACTTT. Protein sequence: CASSRDINSPLHF. This chain joins TRBV7-6 and TRBJ1-6, with D perhaps matching TRBD1 (6 bases). V was shortened by 5 bases and J by 6 bases, with 8 bases between the two germline ends. This CDR3 has 13 amino acids. Germline values: CDR1 SGHVS, CDR2 FNYEAQ.

The CDR3, as DNA: TGTGCCAGCTCACCACTTATCAGCGGGACTACTAGCACAGATACGCAGTATTTT. It yields the protein CASSPLISGTTSTDTQYF. The chain is built from TRBV18 and TRBJ2-3, with 7 bases identical to TRBD2. This CDR3 region has 18 residues. Germline CDR1 is KGHSH and CDR2 is LQKENI. Losses at the gene ends were 1 base for V and 0 bases for J; bases not matched to a gene: 10.

This chain uses TRBV12-3 or TRBV12-4 with TRBJ2-1; TRBD1 matches at 11 bases. Trimming took 3 bases from V and 2 from J; bases not matched to a gene: 24. The CDR3 length is 23 residues. CDR3 loop: CASSLRTGGVRLTGGRAYNEQFF. The CDR3, as DNA: TGTGCCAGCAGTTTGAGGACAGGGGGCGTCCGCCTGACGGGCGGGAGGGCCTACAATGAGCAGTTCTTC.

The table lists this clonotype with a few counts. The J gene is TRBJ2-3, the V gene TRBV24-1, with 7 positions matching TRBD2. The V gene end was trimmed by 6 bases and the J gene end by 0 bases; junction bases not matched to a gene: 14. This CDR3 is built from 18 residues. Germline assignment: CDR1 KGHDR and CDR2 SFDVKD. CDR3 in amino acids: CATSSPRRGKTSTDTQYF. The CDR3 DNA follows: TGTGCCACCAGTTCCCCTAGGCGGGGGAAAACTAGCACAGATACGCAGTATTTT.

V usage is TRBV30 and J usage is TRBJ2-3; a possible D gene is TRBD2 (5 bases). The CDR3 covers 18 residues. Germline V lookup: CDR1 GTSNPN, CDR2 SVGIG (reference sequence). V was cut by 1 base and J by 0 bases, with 20 bases left in between. The CDR3: CAWSAYKNPGISTDTQYF. The CDR3 nucleotides are TGTGCCTGGAGTGCCTACAAAAACCCGGGGATTAGCACAGATACGCAGTATTTT.

The rearrangement uses TRBV19 and TRBJ2-1, with unresolved D. Deletions cut 1 base from V and 6 bases from J, with 13 bases between. Germline CDR1 and CDR2: LNHDA and SQIVND (reference sequence). The CDR3 extends over 15 amino acids. This CDR3 is CASSIGRSILNEQFF. CDR3 coding DNA: TGTGCCAGTAGTATAGGCAGGAGCATACTCAATGAGCAGTTCTTC.

This clonotype occurred a few times. The J gene is TRBJ1-4, the V gene TRBV15; no reliable D call. Germline-derived CDR1 and CDR2 are LNHNV and YYDKDF (reference sequence). This CDR3 spans 13 amino acids. The V end was cut by 0 bases, the J end by 5 bases, with 4 bases between. CDR3 in amino acids: CATSRDRNEKLFF. The CDR3 nucleotides read TGTGCCACCAGCAGAGATCGGAATGAAAAACTGTTTTTT. The variable domain in full, completed from reference TRBV15 and TRBJ1-4, reads DAMVIQNPRYQVTQFGKPVTLSCSQTLNHNVMYWYQQKSSQAPKLLFHYYDKDFNNEADTPDNFQSRRPNTSFCFLDIRSPGLGDTAMYLCATSRDRNEKLFFGSGTQLSVL.